This is a list of T cell receptor beta chains from one sample in a study of T cells after yellow fever vaccination. MiXCR, applied by TCRdb to the 5' RACE reads, yields one record per CDR3 protein. The data show about 350,000 distinct CDR3 sequences, roughly 8.3% seen once. The specimen comprised PBMCs, sampled about 41 days after the first yellow fever vaccination. These receptors came from a man aged 18 to 29 who received the YFV17D yellow fever vaccine. Each CDR3 is given with its conserved first and last residue. A D gene is named only where the DNA matches it firmly. Clone sizes are given selectively: once, few, many, or a class where the clone is expanded.

j_call v_call clone_size d_call cdr3_nt cdr3_aa
TRBJ2-1 TRBV27 - TRBD1 TGTGCCAGCAGTGACCGGGACAGGTATGACGAGCAGTTCTTC CASSDRDRYDEQFF
TRBJ1-2 TRBV2 - TRBD1 TGTGCCAGCAGTGAAGGGACAGGGGGCGGCTACACCTTC CASSEGTGGGYTF
TRBJ2-4 TRBV5-4 - - TGTGCCAGCAGCCCGGTCGGTGGAGCCAAAAACATTCAGTACTTC CASSPVGGAKNIQYF
TRBJ2-7 TRBV4-3 - - TGCGCCAGCAGCCAAGTTCACGGCCGGGGCGAGCAGTACTTC CASSQVHGRGEQYF
TRBJ2-1 TRBV27 - - TGTGCCAGCTCCCCGGGGGCCACGTACAATGAGCAGTTCTTC CASSPGATYNEQFF
TRBJ2-5 TRBV12-3/TRBV12-4 many - TGTGCCAGCAGTACAACGGGGGGCGAAGAGACCCAGTACTTC CASSTTGGEETQYF
TRBJ1-1 TRBV7-6 - - TGTGCCAGCAGCTTAGGGACAAGGATTGGGAATACTGAAGCTTTCTTT CASSLGTRIGNTEAFF
TRBJ2-1 TRBV6-5 few - TGTGCCAGCAGCGACCTCGGCCATGAGCAGTTCTTC CASSDLGHEQFF
TRBJ1-2 TRBV29-1 few - TGCAGCGCCCGAGAGGGTTTGGGGGGCTACACCTTC CSAREGLGGYTF
TRBJ2-1 TRBV20-1 few TRBD2 TGCAGTGCCTCGCGGACTAGCGATTACAATGAGCAGTTCTTC CSASRTSDYNEQFF
TRBJ1-5 TRBV27 few - TGTGCCAGCAGTTTCCTCTCCCCGGCAGGGAGCAATCAGCCCCAGCATTTT CASSFLSPAGSNQPQHF
TRBJ2-1 TRBV7-2 - TRBD2 TGTGCCAGCAGCTGGGAGGGGAGGAATGAGCAGTTCTTC CASSWEGRNEQFF
TRBJ2-2 TRBV9 few - TGTGCCAGCAGCGGAGGGGGCGGGGAGCTGTTTTTT CASSGGGGELFF
TRBJ2-5 TRBV5-1 many - TGCGCCAGCAGCTCCGGGGTTCTCCAAGAGACCCAGTACTTC CASSSGVLQETQYF
TRBJ2-1 TRBV9 few - TGTGCCAGCAGCGTAGCCCATGGACAGCACAATGAGCAGTTCTTC CASSVAHGQHNEQFF
TRBJ2-3 TRBV5-6 many TRBD2 TGTGCCAGCAGTCCGAGCGGGGGGGCCGGAGATACGCAGTATTTT CASSPSGGAGDTQYF
TRBJ1-1 TRBV20-1 few - TGCAGTGCTAGGGCCCCAGGGGAAAAGGGCACTGAAGCTTTCTTT CSARAPGEKGTEAFF
TRBJ1-4 TRBV20-1 - - TGCAGTGCTATTGGGGCGCGGGAAAAACTGTTTTTT CSAIGAREKLFF
TRBJ2-4 TRBV5-1 many - TGCGCCAGCAGCTGGTGGGGGGACTCGTTAAAAGCCAAAAACATTCAGTACTTC CASSWWGDSLKAKNIQYF
TRBJ1-3 TRBV3-1 few TRBD1 TGTGCCAGCAGCCAGACAGGGTCCCGAAACACCATATATTTT CASSQTGSRNTIYF
TRBJ1-1 TRBV11-2 - - TGTGCCAGCAGCTTTATTGCATTTAAAGGTTTGGGGCAGAACACTGAAGCTTTCTTT CASSFIAFKGLGQNTEAFF
TRBJ2-1 TRBV10-3 - - TGTGCCATCAGTGGGGGGCCTTACAATGAGCAGTTCTTC CAISGGPYNEQFF
TRBJ2-7 TRBV6-5 few - TGTGCCAGCATCGGGGGCGACAGCTACGAGCAGTACTTC CASIGGDSYEQYF
TRBJ2-1 TRBV29-1 many TRBD2 TGCAGCGTTGAAGCAACTAGCGGGGGGGCGAATGAGCAGTTCTTC CSVEATSGGANEQFF
TRBJ1-1 TRBV11-2 many TRBD1 TGTGCCAGCAGCTTAGTTGGGACAGGGAGCGTCCGCGGCACTGAAGCTTTCTTT CASSLVGTGSVRGTEAFF
TRBJ2-5 TRBV29-1 - TRBD2 TGCAGCGTTGAAGTCATGGGGGAGGGAGAGACCCAGTACTTC CSVEVMGEGETQYF
TRBJ2-4 TRBV5-4 few - TGTGCCAGCAGCTTGCACGGTTCCTGGGCCAAAAACATTCAGTACTTC CASSLHGSWAKNIQYF
TRBJ2-5 TRBV12-3/TRBV12-4 few - TGTGCCAGCAGTTCGACCGGATTGGGGGAGACCCAGTACTTC CASSSTGLGETQYF
TRBJ1-2 TRBV20-1 many - TGCAGTGCTAGAGATCAGAACTATGGCTACACCTTC CSARDQNYGYTF
TRBJ2-3 TRBV11-2 - - TGTGCCAGCAGCCCCTACGCGGGTCCGGGGACAGATACGCAGTATTTT CASSPYAGPGTDTQYF
TRBJ1-1 TRBV2 - - TGTGCCAGCAGAGGGGACGGCACGAACACTGAAGCTTTCTTT CASRGDGTNTEAFF
TRBJ1-5 TRBV6-2/TRBV6-3 few - TGTGCCAGCAATGACAGATCTGAGGAGCCCCAGCATTTT CASNDRSEEPQHF
TRBJ2-3 TRBV20-1 - - TGCAGTGCTAGAGCCTTCCGGGGTAGCACAGATACGCAGTATTTT CSARAFRGSTDTQYF
TRBJ2-3 TRBV7-2 few - TGTGCCAGCAGCACGCGAAGAGACACAGATACGCAGTATTTT CASSTRRDTDTQYF
TRBJ1-6 TRBV5-1 - - TGCGCCAGCAGCTCTGTGAACAGAATCGATAATTCACCCCTCCACTTT CASSSVNRIDNSPLHF
TRBJ1-4 TRBV20-1 - - TGCAGTGCTAGATGGGGGGCAGGGAATGAAAAACTGTTTTTT CSARWGAGNEKLFF
TRBJ1-6 TRBV7-9 few TRBD1 TGTGCCAGCAGAAGTCAGGGGGACCCACCCCTCCACTTT CASRSQGDPPLHF
TRBJ2-3 TRBV5-1 many - TGCGCCAGCAGCTTATGGGGGCCCACAGATACGCAGTATTTT CASSLWGPTDTQYF
TRBJ2-7 TRBV12-3/TRBV12-4 - - TGTGCCAGCAGTTTACAGGTACCCTACGAGCAGTACTTC CASSLQVPYEQYF
TRBJ2-3 TRBV27 few TRBD2 TGTGCCAGCAGTTTCCGAGATTGGGCTAGCGGGGGGATCACAGATACGCAGTATTTT CASSFRDWASGGITDTQYF